The TCR beta chain under discussion was sequenced for a study of T cell repertoires in cytomegalovirus infection. In TCRdb, the reads were re-called with MiXCR into one record per CDR3 protein. The repertoire holds 250,000 to 300,000 distinct CDR3 sequences, with about 18% as singletons. The receptor was derived from a human donor in good health (CMV status not recorded). Some clones in this sample may be carry-over from other donors' samples. The source material was CD8+ T cells from PBMCs.

The CDR3 loop reads CASNKGGDTEAFF. The CDR3 bases are TGTGCCAGCAACAAAGGGGGGGACACTGAAGCTTTCTTT. The rearrangement joins TRBV7-4 to TRBJ1-1; D is possibly TRBD1 (6 bases). Germline V gene sequence: CDR1 SGHVT, CDR2 SQSDAQ. This CDR3 is 13 amino acids long. Trimming removed 7 bases at V and 3 bases at J, with 12 bases between.